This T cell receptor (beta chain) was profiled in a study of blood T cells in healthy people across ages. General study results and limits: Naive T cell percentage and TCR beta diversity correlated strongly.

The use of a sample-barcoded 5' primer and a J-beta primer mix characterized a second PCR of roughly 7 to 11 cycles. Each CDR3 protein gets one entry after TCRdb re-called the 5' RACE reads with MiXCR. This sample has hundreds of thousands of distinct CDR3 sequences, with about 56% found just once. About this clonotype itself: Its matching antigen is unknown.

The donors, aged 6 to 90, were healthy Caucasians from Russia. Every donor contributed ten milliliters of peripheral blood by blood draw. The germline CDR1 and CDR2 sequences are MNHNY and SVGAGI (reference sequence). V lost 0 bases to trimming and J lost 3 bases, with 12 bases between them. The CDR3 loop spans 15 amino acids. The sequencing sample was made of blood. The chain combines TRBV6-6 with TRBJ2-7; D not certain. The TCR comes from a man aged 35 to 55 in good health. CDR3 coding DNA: TGTGCCAGCAGTTACTCCGAAAAGGTTGGCTACGAGCAGTACTTC. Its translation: CASSYSEKVGYEQYF.